This TCR beta chain emerged from a study of cytomegalovirus exposure and HLA in healthy donors. Points from the study as a whole: The study flagged roughly 150 TCR beta chains as cytomegalovirus-associated. In the 120 or so validation repertoires, just under 95% of cluster scores exceeded 0, per a later analysis.

Trimming left V 0 bases short and J 0 bases short, with 3 bases between. Germline V CDR1 and CDR2: GTSNPN, SVGIG (reference sequence). CDR3 length: 13 residues. About this clone itself: Its antigen is unidentified.

The protocol was immunoSEQ multiplex PCR, while the TCRdb copy is restricted to in-frame clones and leaves out a portion. Here the sample spans over 35,000 clones, approximately 92% being singletons. This sequence joins TRBV30 and TRBJ1-3; no clear D gene. The TCR was taken from a man between 18 and 35 years old in good health and CMV-seronegative. Sequencing input: PBMCs. CDR3 sequence (DNA): TGTGCCTGGAGTGTGGCCTCTGGAAACACCATATATTTT. The encoded protein is CAWSVASGNTIYF.